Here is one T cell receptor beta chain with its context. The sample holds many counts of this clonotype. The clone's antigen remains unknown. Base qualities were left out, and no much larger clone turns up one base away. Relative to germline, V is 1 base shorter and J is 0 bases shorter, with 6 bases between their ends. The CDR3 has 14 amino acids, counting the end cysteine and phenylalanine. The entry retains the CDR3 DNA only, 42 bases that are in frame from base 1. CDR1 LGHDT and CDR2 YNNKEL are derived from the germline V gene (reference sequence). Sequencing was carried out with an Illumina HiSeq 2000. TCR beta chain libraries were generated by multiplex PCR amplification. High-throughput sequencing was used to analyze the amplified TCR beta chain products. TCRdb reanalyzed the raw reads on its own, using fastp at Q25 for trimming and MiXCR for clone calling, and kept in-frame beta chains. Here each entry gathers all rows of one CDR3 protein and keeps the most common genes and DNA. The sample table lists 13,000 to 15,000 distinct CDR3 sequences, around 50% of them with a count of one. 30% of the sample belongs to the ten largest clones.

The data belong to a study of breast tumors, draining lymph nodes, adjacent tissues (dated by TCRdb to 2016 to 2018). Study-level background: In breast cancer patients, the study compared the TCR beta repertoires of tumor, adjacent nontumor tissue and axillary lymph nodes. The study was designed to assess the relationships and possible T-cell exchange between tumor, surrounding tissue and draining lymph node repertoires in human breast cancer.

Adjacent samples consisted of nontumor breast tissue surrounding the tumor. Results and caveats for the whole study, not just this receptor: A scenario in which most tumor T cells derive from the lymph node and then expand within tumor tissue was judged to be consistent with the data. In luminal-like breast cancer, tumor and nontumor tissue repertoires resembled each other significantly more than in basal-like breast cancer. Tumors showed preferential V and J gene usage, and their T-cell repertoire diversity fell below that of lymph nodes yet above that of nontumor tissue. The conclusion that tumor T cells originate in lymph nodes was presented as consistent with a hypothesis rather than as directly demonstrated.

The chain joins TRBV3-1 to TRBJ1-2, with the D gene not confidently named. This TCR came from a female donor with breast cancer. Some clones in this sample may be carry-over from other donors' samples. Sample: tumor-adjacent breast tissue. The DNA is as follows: TGTGCCAGCAGCCAAGGGCGGACTAACTATGGCTACACCTTC. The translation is CASSQGRTNYGYTF.